In this sample, the clone carrying this T cell receptor beta chain turned up a few times. Its antigen is not identified. The data were obtained in a study of T-cell reconstitution after alpha-beta-depleted transplantation in children. Deletions cut 1 base from V and 2 bases from J, with 22 bases between. The CDR3 runs 19 residues. Germline CDR1 is MGHRA and CDR2 is YSYEKL. TCRbeta library construction was performed incorporating unique molecular identifiers. TCRdb reprocessed the PCR reads with MiXCR, giving one entry per CDR3 protein. The repertoire holds some 120,000 distinct CDR3 sequences, with about a tenth as singletons. Points from the study as a whole: Expanded graft clones numbering several hundred reportedly gave rise to alpha-beta T cells about two months after transplant. The main origin of T-cell counts and diversity one year after transplant was newly produced T cells.

The specimen comprised PBMCs, sampled before TCRalphabeta/CD19-depleted stem cell transplant. This chain links TRBV4-1 with TRBJ2-3, with a possible D match to TRBD1 (6 bases). The source is a boy aged 2-15 years with acute lymphoblastic leukemia, due to receive a stem cell transplant. The CDR3 is CASSQGSRGGLDNTDTQYF. The DNA of the CDR3 is TGCGCCAGCAGCCAAGGCAGCAGGGGCGGACTCGATAACACAGATACGCAGTATTTT.